This TCR beta chain was found in a study of identical twins. The V gene's germline CDR1 is SNHLY and CDR2 FYNNEI. CDR3 size: 14 residues. V gave up 6 bases and J gave up 2 bases; unmatched junction bases: 5. TCRdb analysed the 5' RACE reads with MiXCR anew, one entry per CDR3 protein. In the table there are about 490,000 distinct CDR3 sequences, approximately 14% of which are singletons. About this clonotype itself: The target antigen is unknown.

The study, taken as a whole, reports: Cord blood's abundant beta clonotypes had fewer insertions, unlike memory repertoires. Out-of-frame alpha sequences shared by twins were enriched for low generation probability. Analyses of zero insertions could, in part, be confounded by invariant MAIT and iNKT cells.

These data also featured in a second study, about yellow fever vaccine responses in identical twins.

This chain joins TRBV2 and TRBJ2-7, with 9 bases identical to TRBD1. The TCR was taken from a woman aged 18-29 years in good health. The sequenced sample was CD4+ T cells sorted from blood. CDR3 region: CASSPGTGTYEQYV. The CDR3 DNA reads as TGTGCCAGCAGCCCCGGGACAGGGACCTACGAGCAGTACGTC.